This T cell receptor (beta chain) was observed in a study of shared clonotypes between healthy human individuals. The study, taken as a whole, reports: Represented genetic and exposure-history diversity was restricted by having few donors.

The assay was run at deep level. Authors' data handling: Junction-only immunoSEQ sequences carried no quality scores, so filtering differed. The method was immunoSEQ multiplex PCR; TCRdb's version includes in-frame clones alone and lacks a portion of them. Clone size and the V and J calls come from that table; the DNA yielded D and trimming. Of about 2 million clones listed, around 96% were seen once; the top ten hold about 1.1%. Naive CD8 cells comprised CD45RO-negative, CCR7-positively selected cells, excluding terminally differentiated effector memory CD45RA+ cells. The study drew all its donors from Caucasian adults living in Nashville, Tennessee. This CDR3 has 17 residues. V was pared by 2 bases and J by 0 bases, with 15 bases between. CDR1 is LGHNA and CDR2 is YSLEER in the germline V gene. With respect to this clone: Antigen specificity is unknown.

The sequence was obtained from a man in his late teens or twenties in good health. V and J are TRBV4-3 and TRBJ2-3; maybe TRBD1 (5 bases). Sequenced input: naive CD8+ T cells sorted from blood. The CDR3 region has the DNA TGCGCCAGCAGCCAAAGTACCACAGGATCTAGCACAGATACGCAGTATTTT. It encodes CASSQSTTGSSTDTQYF.